This T cell receptor (beta chain) comes out of a study of T cell changes during pregnancy in multiple sclerosis. This clone was counted once. Using immunoSEQ multiplex PCR, the repertoire was profiled, and TCRdb retains in-frame clones only, with some absent. This table has around 39,000 clones, 90% to 95% appearing once. The TCR originated in a female donor in good health, enrolled as a control in a pregnancy study. The source material was CD4+ T cells from peripheral blood mononuclear cells, sampled in the third trimester of pregnancy.

The CDR3 spells CASSESSYNSPLHF. CDR3 nucleotides: TGTGCCAGCAGTGAGAGCTCCTATAATTCACCCCTCCACTTT. The chain joins TRBV9 to TRBJ1-6; no reliable D call. The V end was cut by 5 bases, the J end by 0 bases, with 6 bases between. Germline V lookup: CDR1 SGDLS, CDR2 YYNGEE. The CDR3 is made up of 14 amino acids.